These T cell receptor beta chains were read from a single sample in a study of blood T cells in healthy people across ages. TCRdb called the 5' RACE reads again in MiXCR, with one record for every CDR3 protein. The data contain more than 550,000 distinct CDR3 sequences, 22% of them singletons. Sequencing was performed on blood. The receptors derive from a man between 65 and 79 years old in good health. Both conserved end residues are part of each CDR3. The D gene is left open where the match is weak. Where a row states a size, it is once, few, many or the class of an expanded clone; other rows omit it.

TRBJ2-5 . TRBV28 . CASSTPAGRETQYF TGTGCCAGCAGTACCCCGGCAGGGAGGGAGACCCAGTACTTC
TRBJ2-7 TRBD1 TRBV7-2 . CASSPLLDRGEQYF TGTGCCAGCAGCCCCCTCCTCGACAGGGGCGAGCAGTACTTC
TRBJ2-3 TRBD2 TRBV18 . CASSPPVSGGDTQYF TGTGCCAGCTCCCCACCCGTGAGCGGGGGAGATACGCAGTATTTT
TRBJ2-5 . TRBV27 . CASHARTNPSPFF TGTGCCAGCCATGCCCGTACAAATCCTTCCCCGTTCTTC
TRBJ1-5 . TRBV6-5 . CASSYSSGAGQPQHF TGTGCCAGCAGTTACTCCTCAGGGGCGGGTCAGCCCCAGCATTTT
TRBJ1-2 . TRBV7-9 . CASSLEIGYTF TGTGCCAGCAGCTTGGAGATCGGCTACACCTTC
TRBJ2-3 . TRBV3-1 . CASSKAGSTDTQYF TGTGCCAGCAGCAAAGCGGGCTCCACAGATACGCAGTATTTT
TRBJ1-1 . TRBV7-9 . CASSQLGAGTPNTEAFF TGTGCCAGCAGCCAATTGGGTGCCGGGACGCCGAACACTGAAGCTTTCTTT
TRBJ1-5 TRBD1 TRBV5-1 few CASSAGGQGSTGNQPQHF TGCGCCAGCAGCGCGGGCGGACAGGGTTCAACTGGCAATCAGCCCCAGCATTTT
TRBJ2-5 . TRBV18 . CVSSPLAEETQYF TGTGTCAGCTCACCCCTAGCAGAAGAGACCCAGTACTTC
TRBJ1-1 . TRBV6-5 . CASGPRGQLNTEAFF TGTGCCAGCGGACCCCGGGGACAACTGAACACTGAAGCTTTCTTT
TRBJ2-7 . TRBV5-1 . CASSRDGPVFEQYF TGCGCCAGCAGCAGGGACGGACCAGTCTTCGAGCAGTACTTC
TRBJ1-2 . TRBV12-3/TRBV12-4 . CASSPRAQLYGYTF TGTGCCAGCAGCCCGAGGGCTCAACTTTATGGCTACACCTTC
TRBJ1-1 . TRBV12-3/TRBV12-4 few CATGGMNTEAFF TGTGCCACTGGGGGGATGAACACTGAAGCTTTCTTT
TRBJ1-3 . TRBV7-2 . CASSLELGVRGNTIYF TGTGCCAGCAGCTTAGAGCTTGGAGTTAGGGGAAACACCATATATTTT
TRBJ1-1 . TRBV19 few CALMRGTEAFF TGTGCCCTCATGCGAGGAACTGAAGCTTTCTTT
TRBJ1-2 TRBD1 TRBV20-1 few CSARRGQGGYTF TGCAGTGCTAGACGCGGACAGGGGGGCTACACCTTC
TRBJ2-2 . TRBV5-1 few CASSSPGQEVSGELFF TGCGCCAGCAGTAGCCCGGGACAAGAGGTGTCCGGGGAGCTGTTTTTT
TRBJ1-1 TRBD1 TRBV14 few CASSHRDRGLTEAFF TGTGCCAGCAGCCACCGGGACAGGGGATTGACTGAAGCTTTCTTT
TRBJ2-3 . TRBV6-1 . CGSSPLSISTDTQYF TGTGGCAGCAGTCCCCTCTCGATTAGCACAGATACGCAGTATTTT
TRBJ1-2 TRBD1 TRBV25-1 few CASSELDRGNYGYTF TGTGCCAGCAGTGAACTAGACAGGGGAAACTATGGCTACACCTTC
TRBJ1-1 . TRBV12-3/TRBV12-4 . CASSLGYEAFF TGTGCCAGCAGTTTGGGGTATGAAGCTTTCTTT
TRBJ1-1 . TRBV7-2 many CASSSYVGFEAFF TGTGCCAGCAGCTCCTACGTCGGTTTTGAAGCTTTCTTT
TRBJ2-4 TRBD2 TRBV20-1 . CSASGLAGEKNIQYF TGCAGTGCTAGCGGACTAGCGGGGGAAAAAAACATTCAGTACTTC
TRBJ2-5 . TRBV7-9 . CASSITGLQETQYF TGTGCCAGCAGCATAACAGGGCTCCAAGAGACCCAGTACTTC
TRBJ2-4 . TRBV7-9 . CATNRALAKNIQYF TGTGCCACCAATCGGGCTCTAGCCAAAAACATTCAGTACTTC
TRBJ1-5 TRBD1 TRBV4-2 . CASSQVGTGGQHQPQHF TGTGCCAGCAGCCAAGTTGGGACAGGGGGTCAACATCAGCCCCAGCATTTT
TRBJ2-1 TRBD2 TRBV6-6 . CATREGGGVYNEQFF TGTGCCACACGGGAGGGGGGCGGGGTCTACAATGAGCAGTTCTTC
TRBJ2-3 . TRBV28 many CASSPPGGTDTQYF TGTGCCAGCAGTCCTCCGGGGGGCACAGATACGCAGTATTTT
TRBJ1-1 . TRBV12-3/TRBV12-4 . CASSWQSVGTEAFF TGTGCCAGCAGTTGGCAGTCGGTGGGCACTGAAGCTTTCTTT
TRBJ2-5 . TRBV5-1 . CASSLDRMRETQYF TGCGCCAGCAGCTTGGACAGGATGAGGGAGACCCAGTACTTC
TRBJ1-4 TRBD1 TRBV5-1 . CASSPGTGKREKLFF TGCGCCAGCAGCCCCGGGACAGGGAAGCGTGAAAAACTGTTTTTT
TRBJ1-5 . TRBV20-1 . CSASPEGYQPQHF TGCAGTGCTAGCCCAGAAGGGTATCAGCCCCAGCATTTT
TRBJ2-6 TRBD1 TRBV10-3 few CAISGQGAGANVLTF TGTGCCATCAGCGGACAGGGTGCTGGGGCCAACGTCCTGACTTTC
TRBJ2-1 . TRBV29-1 few CSDKPGSSYNEQFF TGCAGCGACAAACCGGGTAGCTCCTACAATGAGCAGTTCTTC
TRBJ2-1 . TRBV7-2 . CASSLGGASSYNEQFF TGTGCCAGCAGCTTAGGAGGGGCAAGCTCCTACAATGAGCAGTTCTTC
TRBJ2-3 . TRBV9 . CASSVQQLTDTQYF TGTGCCAGCAGCGTACAACAGCTCACAGATACGCAGTATTTT
TRBJ2-1 TRBD1 TRBV30 . CAWDRGTKNEQFF TGTGCCTGGGACAGGGGGACGAAGAATGAGCAGTTCTTC
TRBJ1-4 . TRBV12-3/TRBV12-4 few CASSLIGQEKLFF TGTGCCAGCAGTTTGATTGGTCAGGAAAAACTGTTTTTT
TRBJ1-2 . TRBV5-1 . CASSLGRTLSGYTF TGCGCCAGCAGCTTGGGTAGGACGCTCTCTGGCTACACCTTC
TRBJ1-5 . TRBV20-1 . CSAREAGQPIWGPQHF TGCAGTGCTAGAGAGGCAGGACAGCCTATCTGGGGGCCCCAGCATTTT
TRBJ2-5 . TRBV7-9 many CASSPTWGRETQYF TGTGCCAGCAGCCCCACTTGGGGTCGAGAGACCCAGTACTTC
TRBJ1-5 . TRBV5-1 . CASSLESGNQPQHF TGCGCCAGCAGCTTGGAATCCGGAAATCAGCCCCAGCATTTT